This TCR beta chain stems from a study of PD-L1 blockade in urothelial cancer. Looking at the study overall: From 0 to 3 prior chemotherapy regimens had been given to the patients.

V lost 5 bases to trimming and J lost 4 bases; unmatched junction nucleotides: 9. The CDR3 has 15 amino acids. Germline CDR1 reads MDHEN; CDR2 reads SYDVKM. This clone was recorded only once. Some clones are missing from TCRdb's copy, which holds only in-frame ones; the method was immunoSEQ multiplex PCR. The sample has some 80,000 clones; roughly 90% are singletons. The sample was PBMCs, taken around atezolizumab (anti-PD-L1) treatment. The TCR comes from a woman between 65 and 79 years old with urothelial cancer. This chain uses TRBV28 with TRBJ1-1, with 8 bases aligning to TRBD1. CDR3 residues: CASSDPTGVGTEAFF. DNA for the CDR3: TGTGCCAGCAGTGACCCGACAGGGGTTGGCACTGAAGCTTTCTTT. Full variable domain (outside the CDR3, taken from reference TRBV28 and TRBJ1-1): DVKVTQSSRYLVKRTGEKVFLECVQDMDHENMFWYRQDPGLGLRLIYFSYDVKMKEKGDIPEGYSVSREKKERFSLILESASTNQTSMYLCASSDPTGVGTEAFFGQGTRLTVV.